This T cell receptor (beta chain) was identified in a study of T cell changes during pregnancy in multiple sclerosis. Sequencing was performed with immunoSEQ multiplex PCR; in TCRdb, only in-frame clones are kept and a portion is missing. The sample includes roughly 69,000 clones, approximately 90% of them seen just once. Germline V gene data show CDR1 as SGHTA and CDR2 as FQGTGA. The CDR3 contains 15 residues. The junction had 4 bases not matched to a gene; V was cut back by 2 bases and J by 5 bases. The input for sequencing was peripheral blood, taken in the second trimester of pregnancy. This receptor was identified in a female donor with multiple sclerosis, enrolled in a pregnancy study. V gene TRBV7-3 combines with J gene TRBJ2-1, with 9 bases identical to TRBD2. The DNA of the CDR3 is TGTGCCAGCAGCTTAGTGGCTAGCGGGAACAATGAGCAGTTCTTC. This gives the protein CASSLVASGNNEQFF. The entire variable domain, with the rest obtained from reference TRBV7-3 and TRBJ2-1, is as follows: GAGVSQTPSNKVTEKGKYVELRCDPISGHTALYWYRQSLGQGPEFLIYFQGTGAADDSGLPNDRFFAVRPEGSVSTLKIQRTERGDSAVYLCASSLVASGNNEQFFGPGTRLTVL.